The clone carrying this TCR beta chain was found a few times. Its antigen is still unknown. Germline CDR1 reads MNHEY; CDR2 reads SVGEGT. Trimming stripped 5 bases from V and 4 bases from J, with 11 bases between. This CDR3 comprises 13 residues. As the method for making TCR beta libraries, quantitative 5'-RACE with molecular barcodes was used. MiXCR was run by TCRdb on the 5' RACE reads, yielding one entry per CDR3 protein. The table records 300,000 to 400,000 distinct CDR3 sequences, 20% of them present only once. The source of the sample is a study of CD8 T cells in ankylosing spondylitis. The study's findings and limits: Characteristic of ankylosing spondylitis blood, it appeared, was a TCR beta motif comprising 7 to 9 highly homologous variants. Prior work had noted some motif variants in reactive arthritis blood and synovial fluid. Enrichment of disease-linked clones was reportedly significant in matched ankylosing spondylitis synovial fluid.

The source of this sequence is a male donor with ankylosing spondylitis or in good health (not recorded which). The gene calls are TRBV6-2 or TRBV6-3 and TRBJ2-5; D unresolved. The sequenced sample was blood, either unsorted or a sorted T cell fraction (not recorded which). CDR3 DNA sequence: TGTGCCAGCAGTCGGCAGGAGAGAGAGACCCAGTACTTC. Amino acid sequence: CASSRQERETQYF.